Listed below are T cell receptor beta chains from one sample, sequenced in a study of CXCR3-negative and CXCR3-positive naive CD8 T cells. TCRdb processed the 5' RACE reads again and assigns one entry to each CDR3 protein, with no DNA. This sample's table has about 56,000 distinct CDR3 sequences. The sequencing sample was made of memory CD8+ T cells from blood. The receptors come from a human donor in good health. Some clones in this sample may be carry-over from other donors' samples. The CDR3 runs from the conserved cysteine through the conserved F or W.

cdr3_aa: CAISDIAQGNYEQYF
v_call: TRBV10-3
j_call: TRBJ2-7

cdr3_aa: CSATLVTEAFF
v_call: TRBV29-1
j_call: TRBJ1-1

cdr3_aa: CASWQGSTGELFF
v_call: TRBV7-9
j_call: TRBJ2-2

cdr3_aa: CSVEEGGPNYGYTF
v_call: TRBV29-1
j_call: TRBJ1-2

cdr3_aa: CSARDQGRGDTGELFF
v_call: TRBV20-1
j_call: TRBJ2-2

cdr3_aa: CASSFNSGIEQYF
v_call: TRBV5-5
j_call: TRBJ2-7

cdr3_aa: CASRAALDADSGANVLTF
v_call: TRBV6-1
j_call: TRBJ2-6

cdr3_aa: CASSLWERIDEQFF
v_call: TRBV5-6
j_call: TRBJ2-1

cdr3_aa: CASTNTRDPSGIYFSYEQYF
v_call: TRBV6-2/TRBV6-3
j_call: TRBJ2-7

cdr3_aa: CASSILVGPGELFF
v_call: TRBV28
j_call: TRBJ2-2

cdr3_aa: CASSFGMLADIQYF
v_call: TRBV5-1
j_call: TRBJ2-4

cdr3_aa: CASNPGQIVYEQYF
v_call: TRBV6-4
j_call: TRBJ2-7

cdr3_aa: CASSLSAGGTYNEQFF
v_call: TRBV27
j_call: TRBJ2-1

cdr3_aa: CASSLPAGPYEQYF
v_call: TRBV12-3/TRBV12-4
j_call: TRBJ2-7

cdr3_aa: CASSLSSGLGEQFF
v_call: TRBV27
j_call: TRBJ2-1

cdr3_aa: CASSFSGQGLWETQYF
v_call: TRBV12-3/TRBV12-4
j_call: TRBJ2-5

cdr3_aa: CASSSVSGRAPDTQYF
v_call: TRBV7-2
j_call: TRBJ2-3

cdr3_aa: CASSYSPQETQYF
v_call: TRBV6-2/TRBV6-3
j_call: TRBJ2-5

cdr3_aa: CASSSLAGDINSTDTQYF
v_call: TRBV12-3/TRBV12-4
j_call: TRBJ2-3

cdr3_aa: CASSYFPGYEQYF
v_call: TRBV6-5
j_call: TRBJ2-7

cdr3_aa: CASTMGGNYNEQFF
v_call: TRBV28
j_call: TRBJ2-1

cdr3_aa: CASSLWTGDTDTQYF
v_call: TRBV7-9
j_call: TRBJ2-3

cdr3_aa: CSVEDLTSGTDYFSTDTQYF
v_call: TRBV29-1
j_call: TRBJ2-3

cdr3_aa: CASSLPTGHYEQYF
v_call: TRBV6-2/TRBV6-3
j_call: TRBJ2-7